This T cell receptor (beta chain) was retrieved from a study of T cell repertoires in aging, cancer and after chemotherapy. Study information: Glioblastoma patients receiving temozolomide-based therapy gave paired samples before and after chemotherapy.

Rearranged V-D-J TRB sequences were amplified with a mixed TRB-A/B primer pool. TCRdb reanalysed the multiplex PCR reads using MiXCR and keeps one entry per CDR3 protein. The data contain over 3,500 distinct CDR3 sequences, 29% of them seen just once; the ten biggest clones take up approximately 20%. TCR beta rearrangements were amplified from peripheral blood genomic DNA. The V gene's germline CDR1 is SQVTM and CDR2 ANQGSEA. The CDR3 has 13 residues. Germline trimming cut 7 bases from V and 6 bases from J; bases unmatched to any gene: 9. This clonotype has only a few counts. The chain has TRBV29-1 and TRBJ1-1; TRBD1 aligns across 9 bases. Sequencing used blood. The TCR sequence derives from a human donor with a solid tumor. The CDR3 is CSASDRGVSEAFF. DNA for the CDR3: TGCAGCGCTTCCGACAGGGGGGTTTCTGAAGCTTTCTTT.